A single sample gave rise to the 30 T cell receptor beta chains below, sequenced in a study of blood T cell repertoires in COVID-19 (dated by TCRdb to the early 2020s). Libraries were built with the immunoSEQ multiplex PCR assay. The source is immuneACCESS, and TCRdb retained only in-frame sequences with V and J called. Part of the clones is not carried over; for the studies checked, unresolved V genes explain less than half of this, and the remainder is unexplained. Here the sample has some 160,000 clones; roughly 89% occur a single time. Around a tenth of the sample is in the top ten clones. The specimen sequenced was peripheral blood. The origin of the receptors is a woman aged 70 to 79 with COVID-19, enrolled during active disease.

The chain is built from TRBV4-1 and TRBJ1-4; TRBD1 might be the D (6 bases). Per the germline V gene, CDR1 is MGHRA and CDR2 is YSYEKL. Trimming pared 5 bases from V and 8 bases from J, leaving 18 bases between. This CDR3 has 15 amino acids. Written as DNA, the CDR3 is TGCGCCAGCAGCTTTCGCGCAGGGGAAGGCGAAAAACTGTTTTTT. Amino acid sequence: CASSFRAGEGEKLFF.

The CDR3 here is CASSRTGVEEKLFF. Here the CDR3 DNA reads TGTGCCAGCAGCCGAACAGGGGTCGAAGAAAAACTGTTTTTT. This chain joins TRBV7-9 and TRBJ1-4; 7 positions match TRBD1. Germline CDR1 SEHNR, CDR2 FQNEAQ (reference sequence). V shed 5 bases and J 8 bases; nucleotides not matched to a gene: 8. The CDR3 runs 14 residues.

The CDR3 spells CASILLVSNTEAFF. CDR3 bases: TGCGCCAGCATCCTGTTGGTGAGCAACACTGAAGCTTTCTTT. V and J are TRBV5-1 and TRBJ1-1, with no clear D. The V gene's germline CDR1 is SGHRS and CDR2 YFSETQ. Trimming left V 6 bases short and J 2 bases short, with 14 bases between. The CDR3 covers 14 residues. Full variable domain (rest looked up from reference TRBV5-1 and TRBJ1-1): KAGVTQTPRYLIKTRGQQVTLSCSPISGHRSVSWYQQTPGQGLQFLFEYFSETQRNKGNFPGRFSGRQFSNSRSEMNVSTLELGDSALYLCASILLVSNTEAFFGQGTRLTVV.

The chain links TRBV27 to TRBJ2-7, with D possibly TRBD1 on 5 matching bases. This CDR3 has 14 residues. The germline V and J ends were trimmed by 4 bases and 0 bases, with 10 bases remaining between them. Per germline, CDR1 MNHEY and CDR2 SMNVEV (reference sequence). The CDR3 here is CASSSQGYSYEQYF. The CDR3, as DNA: TGTGCCAGCAGTTCTCAGGGATACTCCTACGAGCAGTACTTC.

The rearrangement links TRBV3-1 (or the pseudogene TRBV3-2) to TRBJ2-1; D remains unclear. The CDR3 is made up of 11 amino acids. The V and J ends lost 4 bases and 8 bases respectively, with 6 bases between them. The V gene's germline CDR1 is LGHDT and CDR2 YNNKEL (reference sequence). The DNA of the CDR3 is TGTGCCAGCAGCCTTCAGGATGAGCAGTTCTTC. Translated, it gives CASSLQDEQFF.

This clone came up once. This chain connects TRBV3-1 (or the pseudogene TRBV3-2) to TRBJ2-5, with 7 nucleotides matching TRBD2. Germline CDR1 is LGHDT and CDR2 is YNNKEL (reference sequence). There are 16 residues in the CDR3. V shed 0 bases, J shed 5 bases, and the junction held 9 bases outside the gene matches. The CDR3, as DNA: TGTGCCAGCAGCCAAGATGGAGCGGGGTGGGGGGAGACCCAGTACTTC. This encodes CASSQDGAGWGETQYF.

The V gene is TRBV19, the J gene TRBJ2-1; TRBD1 agrees at 7 bases. Per germline, CDR1 LNHDA and CDR2 SQIVND (reference sequence). This CDR3 contains 15 residues. The ends lost 2 bases at V and 4 bases at J; junction bases unmatched: 5. CDR3 sequence (DNA): TGTGCCAGTAGTATATCCAGACAGGGATACAATGAGCAGTTCTTC. The encoded protein is CASSISRQGYNEQFF.

The chain is built from TRBV21-1 and TRBJ2-7; the D segment call TRBD1 is taken from the table without a DNA check. TRBV21-1 is classified as a pseudogene. The CDR3 totals 15 residues. The chain's CDR3 is CASSKVTGATYEQYF. In nucleotides, the CDR3 is TGTGCCAGCAGCAAAGTGACAGGGGCCACCTACGAGCAGTACTTC.

The chain joins TRBV11-2 to TRBJ2-1, with D maybe TRBD1 (7 bases). There are 14 residues in the CDR3. Germline V gene sequence: CDR1 SGHAT, CDR2 FQNNGV. V gave up 5 bases and J gave up 8 bases, with 16 bases separating them. CDR3 residues: CASSQQGTVDEQFF. Here the CDR3 DNA reads TGTGCCAGCAGCCAACAGGGGACTGTGGATGAGCAGTTCTTC.

V gene TRBV24-1 combines with J gene TRBJ2-5; 13 bases map to TRBD2. The germline V gene has CDR1 KGHDR and CDR2 SFDVKD. The V and J ends lost 4 bases and 6 bases, in that order; junction bases with no gene match: 7. The CDR3 totals 16 residues. The DNA for the CDR3 is TGTGCCACCAGTGAGACCGGGACTAGCGGGGTGAAGACCCAGTACTTC. Its protein is CATSETGTSGVKTQYF.

This clone was seen a handful of times. The rearrangement links TRBV12-5 to TRBJ1-1, with TRBD1 matching over 9 bases. V shed 0 bases and J 4 bases; nucleotides not matched to a gene: 6. This CDR3 spans 16 amino acids. Germline assignment: CDR1 LGHNT and CDR2 FRNRAP. The DNA for the CDR3 is TGTGCTAGTGGTTTGGTACTGACAGGGGGAGGCACTGAAGCTTTCTTT. This gives the protein CASGLVLTGGGTEAFF.

The CDR3 sequence is CASSAYRDFGELFF. In nucleotides, the CDR3 is TGTGCCAGCAGTGCTTACAGGGATTTCGGGGAGCTGTTTTTT. The J gene is TRBJ2-2, the V gene TRBV28; a weak D match, TRBD1 (6 bases). Per the germline V gene, CDR1 is MDHEN and CDR2 is SYDVKM. V was cut by 5 bases and J by 7 bases, with 14 bases left in between. The CDR3 spans 14 residues.

V gene TRBV19 combines with J gene TRBJ1-5; 9 nucleotides align to TRBD1. This CDR3 contains 14 residues. Germline lookup yields CDR1 LNHDA and CDR2 SQIVND (reference sequence). V gave up 7 bases and J gave up 6 bases; unmatched junction bases: 7. This chain's CDR3 is CASTGQGYAQPQHF. DNA for the CDR3: TGTGCCAGTACTGGACAGGGGTATGCTCAGCCCCAGCATTTT.

The chain links TRBV3-1 (or the pseudogene TRBV3-2) to TRBJ2-7, with a tentative D call TRBD1 (5 bases). The CDR3 length is 15 residues. Deletions cut 0 bases from V and 3 bases from J, with 12 bases between. Looked up from germline, CDR1 is LGHDT and CDR2 is YNNKEL (reference sequence). The CDR3 reads CASSQDWQGGYEQYF. DNA of the CDR3: TGTGCCAGCAGCCAAGATTGGCAGGGCGGCTACGAGCAGTACTTC.

The chain has TRBV3-1 (or the pseudogene TRBV3-2) and TRBJ1-1; no firm D call. The V and J ends lost 1 base and 1 base respectively, with 7 bases between them. The germline CDR1 and CDR2 sequences are LGHDT and YNNKEL (reference sequence). This CDR3 spans 14 amino acids. The CDR3 DNA is TGTGCCAGCAGCCAAGGGGGAGGGAACACTGAAGCTTTCTTT. Its translation: CASSQGGGNTEAFF.

The chain couples TRBV19 to TRBJ1-4; 10 nucleotides align to TRBD1. The CDR3 is made up of 17 amino acids. Germline V gene sequence: CDR1 LNHDA, CDR2 SQIVND (reference sequence). J lost 7 bases, V lost 3 bases, and 11 bases had no gene match. In nucleotides, the CDR3 is TGTGCCAGTAGTATGGAACTTATCGGGACAGGGGTTGAAAAACTGTTTTTT. The encoded protein is CASSMELIGTGVEKLFF.

This chain links TRBV6-5 with TRBJ1-6; 9 nucleotides line up with TRBD1. The CDR3 is 13 amino acids. The germline gives CDR1 MNHEY, CDR2 SVGAGI. Trimming cost V 6 bases and J 8 bases; bases outside gene matches: 2. DNA for the CDR3: TGTGCCAGCAGGGGACAGGGTTATTCACCCCTCCACTTT. Translating it yields CASRGQGYSPLHF.

In its sample, this clone was seen once. The J gene is TRBJ2-7, the V gene TRBV7-8, with D possibly being TRBD2 (5 bases). CDR3 length equals 16 residues. The V end lost 4 bases, the J end lost 0 bases, and 16 bases lay between the germline ends. Germline values: CDR1 SGHVS, CDR2 FQNEAQ. In DNA form, the CDR3 reads TGTGCCAGCAGCTCACTCCAAAAGACTAACTCCTACGAGCAGTACTTC. Protein sequence: CASSSLQKTNSYEQYF.

This clone was seen once. V and J are TRBV11-3 and TRBJ2-1, with D perhaps TRBD1 (6 bases). The CDR3 is 14 residues long. V lost 3 bases to trimming and J lost 7 bases, with 13 bases between them. Germline CDR1 reads SGHNT; CDR2 reads YENEEA. CDR3 DNA: TGTGCCAGCAGCTTGGCGGCAGGGGTTAATGAGCAGTTCTTC. Amino acid sequence: CASSLAAGVNEQFF.

This chain joins TRBV20-1 and TRBJ1-1; D is unclear. V lost 4 bases and J 10 bases, leaving 13 bases between the germline ends. Germline V gene sequence: CDR1 DFQATT, CDR2 SNEGSKA (reference sequence). The CDR3 is 11 residues long. The CDR3 nucleotides read TGCAGTGCTAAAAAGGCGGCGGGAGCTTTCTTT. Protein sequence: CSAKKAAGAFF.

The rearrangement uses TRBV5-1 and TRBJ1-5; D is unclear. Trimming took off 4 bases at V and 7 bases at J, with 9 bases between the two ends. This CDR3 has 12 residues. Germline values: CDR1 SGHRS, CDR2 YFSETQ. CDR3 region: CASSMPGQPQHF. In nucleotides, the CDR3 is TGCGCCAGCAGCATGCCCGGGCAGCCCCAGCATTTT.

V usage is TRBV6-1 and J usage is TRBJ1-1, with D hard to call. V was cut by 0 bases and J by 1 base, with 9 bases left in between. The CDR3 is 15 amino acids. Germline CDR1 reads MNHNS; CDR2 reads SASEGT. CDR3 residues: CASSEAGRGNTEAFF. The DNA of the CDR3 is TGTGCCAGCAGTGAAGCGGGGAGAGGGAACACTGAAGCTTTCTTT.

The J gene is TRBJ2-3, the V gene TRBV10-2; 7 nucleotides agree with TRBD2. V lost 4 bases to trimming and J lost 4 bases; unmatched junction nucleotides: 8. Germline CDR1 and CDR2: WSHSY and SAAADI. The CDR3 sequence is 15 residues long. The CDR3 coding sequence is TGCGCCAGCAGTGTAACCGGGGGGACCCCAGATACGCAGTATTTT. Translated, it gives CASSVTGGTPDTQYF.

The chain has TRBV5-8 and TRBJ2-2, with TRBD2 identical over 11 bases. The V gene end was trimmed by 4 bases and the J gene end by 1 base; junction bases not matched to a gene: 3. Looked up from germline, CDR1 is SGHTS and CDR2 is YDEGEE. The length of the CDR3 is 16 residues. The CDR3 sequence: CASSIGLAGNTGELFF. CDR3 bases: TGTGCCAGCAGCATAGGACTAGCGGGGAACACCGGGGAGCTGTTTTTT. Full variable domain (remainder filled in from reference TRBV5-8 and TRBJ2-2): EAGVTQSPTHLIKTRGQQATLRCSPISGHTSVYWYQQALGLGLQFLLWYDEGEERNRGNFPPRFSGRQFPNYSSELNVNALELEDSALYLCASSIGLAGNTGELFFGEGSRLTVL.

The V gene is TRBV7-8, the J gene TRBJ2-7, with 9 bases lining up with TRBD1. After removal of 5 bases from V and 2 bases from J, the junction contained 7 bases not matched to a gene. This CDR3 has 15 residues. Germline CDR1 reads SGHVS; CDR2 reads FQNEAQ. This CDR3 is CASSPGTGTPYEQYF. As DNA, the CDR3 is TGTGCCAGCAGCCCCGGGACAGGGACCCCCTACGAGCAGTACTTC.

Only a few counts were recorded for this clone. The chain is built from TRBV19 and TRBJ2-1; D is possibly TRBD2 (6 bases). Trimming pared 9 bases from V and 2 bases from J, leaving 17 bases between. Germline V gene lookup returns CDR1 LNHDA and CDR2 SQIVND (reference sequence). CDR3 length equals 15 residues. DNA for the CDR3: TGTGCCAGCCAAACTAGCATCGGCACCTACAATGAGCAGTTCTTC. Translating gives CASQTSIGTYNEQFF.

This sequence joins TRBV2 and TRBJ2-7; 7 bases line up with TRBD2. This CDR3 comprises 12 residues. V was clipped by 7 bases and J by 6 bases; unmatched bases: 6. CDR1 SNHLY and CDR2 FYNNEI come from the germline V gene. CDR3 nucleotide sequence: TGTGCCAGCAATAGTGGCGGGGGCGAGCAGTACTTC. It translates to CASNSGGGEQYF.

This chain uses TRBV19 with TRBJ1-1; a possible D gene is TRBD1 (6 bases). The CDR3 extends over 13 amino acids. Trimming stripped 6 bases from V and 6 bases from J, with 14 bases between. Looked up from germline, CDR1 is LNHDA and CDR2 is SQIVND (reference sequence). CDR3 nucleotides: TGTGCCAGTAGAGCCAGAGGGGGTTCTGAAGCTTTCTTT. Its protein is CASRARGGSEAFF.

In its sample, this clone was seen once. The gene calls are TRBV5-1 and TRBJ1-3; the D gene is possibly TRBD1 (6 bases). This CDR3 has 15 residues. Between the trimmed V and J ends, which lost 0 bases and 7 bases, there was a span of 14 bases. The V gene's germline CDR1 is SGHRS and CDR2 YFSETQ. The CDR3 nucleotides are TGCGCCAGCAGCTTGGGTTACCGGGGGGCTAACACCATATATTTT. It is translated as CASSLGYRGANTIYF.

This clone appeared a single time. J is TRBJ2-7 and V is TRBV27, with 8 positions matching TRBD1. Germline V CDR1 and CDR2: MNHEY, SMNVEV (reference sequence). The CDR3 consists of 15 residues. The V gene end was trimmed by 3 bases and the J gene end by 4 bases; junction bases not matched to a gene: 8. CDR3 DNA sequence: TGTGCCAGCAGTTTCGGCCAGGGGGCGCGGTACGAGCAGTACTTC. It codes for CASSFGQGARYEQYF.